These 16 T cell receptor beta chains were all obtained from the same sample, sequenced in a study of blood T cells in healthy people across ages. A second PCR, run for roughly 6 to 11 cycles, used a sample-barcoded 5' primer plus a J-beta primer mix. TCRdb called the 5' RACE reads again in MiXCR, with one record for every CDR3 protein. In the table there are approximately 1.5 million distinct CDR3 sequences, roughly 32% of which are singletons. Sequenced input: blood. All receptors derive from a woman aged 30 to 39 in good health.

Worth noting for this clonotype: One base away lies a much larger clone, so this may be a sequencing read error. V usage is TRBV6-6 and J usage is TRBJ2-7; the match to TRBD2 covers 9 bases. This CDR3 region has 17 residues. Germline CDR1 and CDR2: MNHNY and SVGAGI (reference sequence). In DNA form, the CDR3 reads TGTGTCAGCAGTTACGGCCGCAATAGCGGGAGAGGCTACGAGCAGTACTTC. As protein: CVSSYGRNSGRGYEQYF.

This clonotype was counted a few times. The chain joins TRBV20-1 to TRBJ1-4, with no clear D. The germline gives CDR1 DFQATT, CDR2 SNEGSKA (reference sequence). This CDR3 comprises 14 residues. Between the trimmed V and J ends, which lost 1 base and 4 bases, there was a span of 10 bases. CDR3 residues: CSARAGGNNEKLFF. CDR3 DNA: TGCAGTGCTAGAGCCGGCGGGAATAATGAAAAACTGTTTTTT.

This clonotype was counted between two and nine times. A read error may produce the germline difference seen at one junction end. The chain recombines TRBV10-2 with TRBJ2-7, with D possibly called TRBD1 or TRBD2 (6 bases each). Germline V gene data show CDR1 as WSHSY and CDR2 as SAAADI. There are 11 residues in the CDR3. CDR3 in amino acids: CASTEGGEQYF. CDR3 nucleotides: TGCGCCAGCACTGAGGGGGGCGAGCAGTACTTC.

The genes are TRBV18 and TRBJ1-2; D possibly corresponds to TRBD1 (5 bases). The CDR3 loop spans 14 amino acids. Trimming left V 3 bases short and J 4 bases short, with 12 bases between. The V gene's germline CDR1 is KGHSH and CDR2 LQKENI. In nucleotides, the CDR3 is TGTGCCAGCTCACCGGGCAGGGATGCCTATGGCTACACCTTC. As protein: CASSPGRDAYGYTF.

This rearrangement joins TRBV6-6 to TRBJ1-5, with TRBD1 matching over 7 bases. Trimming at V came to 6 bases and at J to 0 bases, leaving 5 bases not matched to a gene. The CDR3 extends over 15 amino acids. CDR1 is MNHNY and CDR2 is SVGAGI in the germline V gene (reference sequence). Here the CDR3 reads CASSRGQYSNQPQHF. The CDR3 DNA follows: TGTGCCAGCAGCCGGGGACAGTATAGCAATCAGCCCCAGCATTTT.

The chain's CDR3 is CASSESGGVAYNEQFF. Written as DNA, the CDR3 is TGCGCCAGCAGTGAAAGCGGGGGGGTTGCCTACAATGAGCAGTTCTTC. V and J are TRBV10-1 and TRBJ2-1, with TRBD2 matching over 10 bases. Per the germline V gene, CDR1 is WNHNN and CDR2 is SYGVQD (reference sequence). V lost 3 bases and J lost 2; bases outside the gene matches: 4. CDR3 length: 16 residues.

The genes are TRBV20-1 and TRBJ2-1; tentative D call: TRBD1 (5 bases). The V end lost 3 bases, the J end lost 5 bases, and 11 bases lay between the germline ends. The CDR3 is made up of 13 amino acids. The germline CDR1 and CDR2 sequences are DFQATT and SNEGSKA (reference sequence). The CDR3 region has the DNA TGCAGTGCTAGGACGACAGCGAACAATGAGCAGTTCTTC. This codes for CSARTTANNEQFF.

This chain connects TRBV12-3 or TRBV12-4 to TRBJ1-1; maybe TRBD1 (5 bases). The CDR3 consists of 14 residues. The V and J ends lost 6 bases and 0 bases respectively, with 11 bases between them. The CDR3 bases are TGTGCCAGCAGCCGGGGACTTATGAACACTGAAGCTTTCTTT. Its translation: CASSRGLMNTEAFF.

The sample holds many counts of this clonotype. This chain links TRBV4-1 with TRBJ1-1; 8 bases map to TRBD1. CDR1 is MGHRA and CDR2 is YSYEKL in the germline V gene. V trimming: 4 bases; J trimming: 5 bases; junction bases outside the gene matches: 6. The CDR3 consists of 14 residues. CDR3: CASSLRGRGTEAFF. CDR3 DNA: TGCGCCAGCAGCCTCAGGGGGCGTGGGACTGAAGCTTTCTTT.

The chain is built from TRBV27 and TRBJ2-1; 11 bases match TRBD2. Germline lookup yields CDR1 MNHEY and CDR2 SMNVEV (reference sequence). This CDR3 comprises 19 residues. The ends lost 3 bases at V and 7 bases at J; junction bases unmatched: 17. The CDR3: CASSLRGPTLAGVYNEQFF. CDR3 nucleotides: TGTGCCAGCAGTTTGAGGGGACCCACACTAGCGGGAGTTTATAATGAGCAGTTCTTC.

This clonotype was detected only a few times. The V and J genes are TRBV27 and TRBJ2-6; 7 nucleotides align to TRBD2. This CDR3 comprises 17 residues. The germline gives CDR1 MNHEY, CDR2 SMNVEV (reference sequence). Trimming took 8 bases from V and 0 from J; bases not matched to a gene: 10. The CDR3: CASLGGGKYSGANVLTF. The CDR3 DNA reads as TGTGCCAGCCTGGGGGGGGGGAAATACTCTGGGGCCAACGTCCTGACTTTC. Filled out from reference TRBV27 and TRBJ2-6, the complete variable domain reads EAQVTQNPRYLITVTGKKLTVTCSQNMNHEYMSWYRQDPGLGLRQIYYSMNVEVTDKGDVPEGYKVSRKEKRNFPLILESPSPNQTSLYFCASLGGGKYSGANVLTFGAGSRLTVL.

Points on this clonotype: A read error may produce the germline difference seen at one junction end. J is TRBJ1-2 and V is TRBV4-1, with D maybe TRBD1 (5 bases). The CDR3 runs to 16 residues. Germline values: CDR1 MGHRA, CDR2 YSYEKL. DNA of the CDR3: TGCGCCCGCAGCCAAGATTTACAGGAGGTTGCCTATGGCTACACCTTC. Its protein product is CARSQDLQEVAYGYTF.

A few counts support this clonotype. The chain uses TRBV6-2 or TRBV6-3 and TRBJ2-6, with 7 bases lining up with TRBD1. Germline V gene data show CDR1 as MNHEY and CDR2 as SVGEGT. The CDR3 runs to 17 residues. V trimming: 7 bases; J trimming: 0 bases; junction bases outside the gene matches: 9. DNA of the CDR3: TGTGCCAGCACGGAGTATAGGGGGCTCTCTGGGGCCAACGTCCTGACTTTC. It translates to CASTEYRGLSGANVLTF.

This CDR3 is CASSFQRRGIPEAFF. CDR3 nucleotides: TGTGCCAGCAGCTTCCAGCGTAGGGGGATCCCTGAAGCTTTCTTT. V usage is TRBV13 and J usage is TRBJ1-1; TRBD1 might be the D (6 bases). The ends were cut back, 3 bases at V and 6 bases at J, with 17 bases in the middle. The germline V gene has CDR1 PRHDT and CDR2 FYEKMQ (reference sequence). CDR3 length: 15 amino acids.

The rearrangement uses TRBV4-1 and TRBJ2-5; D unresolved. Trimming pared 1 base from V and 5 bases from J, leaving 14 bases between. Per germline, CDR1 MGHRA and CDR2 YSYEKL. The CDR3 totals 15 residues. CDR3 nucleotides: TGCGCCAGCAGCCAAGGGTGGTGGCATGGGGAGACCCAGTACTTC. It specifies CASSQGWWHGETQYF.

V usage is TRBV29-1 and J usage is TRBJ2-1, with TRBD2 matching 10 bases. The ends lost 3 bases at V and 10 bases at J; junction bases unmatched: 12. The CDR3 has 15 amino acids. Germline V gene sequence: CDR1 SQVTM, CDR2 ANQGSEA. Here the CDR3 DNA reads TGCAGCGTTGAGGGGGGACTAGCGACGGGTTCGGAGCAGTTCTTC. This codes for CSVEGGLATGSEQFF.